The 5 T cell receptor beta chains reported below all come from one sample, sequenced in a study of blood T cell repertoires in COVID-19. Sequencing was performed with immunoSEQ multiplex PCR; in TCRdb, only in-frame clones are kept and a portion is missing. The sample holds 200,000 to 250,000 clones, 82% seen once. Sequences were obtained from PBMCs or T cells enriched from blood (not recorded which). The source of these receptors is a woman aged 55-70 years who had recovered from COVID-19.

A few counts support this clone. J is TRBJ2-3 and V is TRBV27; the match to TRBD1 covers 8 bases. After removal of 4 bases from V and 3 bases from J, the junction contained 3 bases not matched to a gene. There are 14 residues in the CDR3. CDR1 and CDR2 (germline): MNHEY, SMNVEV (reference sequence). CDR3 loop: CASSSRQGTDTQYF. The DNA of the CDR3 is TGTGCCAGCAGTTCTAGACAGGGGACAGATACGCAGTATTTT.

In this sample, this clone turned up a few times. The chain couples TRBV4-1 to TRBJ2-1, with 7 bases lining up with TRBD1. This CDR3 has 14 amino acids. CDR1 MGHRA and CDR2 YSYEKL come from the germline V gene. With 4 bases clipped from V and 3 bases from J, the junction kept 3 bases outside the gene matches. CDR3 DNA sequence: TGCGCCAGCAGCCTTGGGACAGTCTACAATGAGCAGTTCTTC. This encodes CASSLGTVYNEQFF.

This rearrangement joins TRBV6-2 or TRBV6-3 to TRBJ2-5; 14 bases line up with TRBD2. The CDR3 is 15 amino acids. The germline V gene encodes CDR1 MNHEY and CDR2 SVGEGT. J lost 7 bases, V lost 5 bases, and 6 bases had no gene match. The CDR3 region is CASSPGLAGAGTQYF. CDR3 bases: TGTGCCAGCAGTCCGGGACTAGCGGGGGCCGGGACCCAGTACTTC.

The rearrangement joins TRBV19 to TRBJ2-3, with D possibly being TRBD2 (6 bases). The V end lost 5 bases, the J end lost 2 bases, and 11 bases lay between the germline ends. CDR3 size: 14 residues. Germline V gives CDR1 LNHDA, CDR2 SQIVND (reference sequence). DNA for the CDR3: TGTGCCAGTAGTCCGGGACTTCACACAGATACGCAGTATTTT. It translates to CASSPGLHTDTQYF.

The CDR3: CASGLLQGRYVHEQFF. The DNA of the CDR3 is TGTGCTAGTGGTCTCCTCCAGGGTCGTTACGTCCATGAGCAGTTCTTC. The chain recombines TRBV12-5 with TRBJ2-1; D perhaps matches TRBD1 (5 bases). V was trimmed by 5 bases and J by 8 bases, leaving 22 bases between them. Germline V gene lookup returns CDR1 LGHNT and CDR2 FRNRAP. This CDR3 comprises 16 residues.